Presented here are 12 T cell receptor beta chains from one specimen sequenced in a study of shared clonotypes between healthy human individuals. Repertoires were generated with immunoSEQ multiplex PCR, while TCRdb's copy carries only in-frame clones and drops some. Here the sample spans roughly 510,000 clones, approximately 79% being singletons. The sample consisted of PBMCs. Every receptor here comes from a woman aged 40 to 49 in good health. Some clones in this sample may be carry-over from other donors' samples.

V is TRBV2 and J is TRBJ1-4; D is ambiguous. Trimming shortened V by 3 bases and J by 3 bases, and 11 bases separated the two germline ends. Germline V gene lookup returns CDR1 SNHLY and CDR2 FYNNEI. The length of the CDR3 is 15 residues. CDR3 in amino acids: CASSDEGLPNEKLFF. CDR3 sequence (DNA): TGTGCCAGCAGTGACGAGGGATTGCCTAATGAAAAACTGTTTTTT.

The genes are TRBV6-1 and TRBJ2-7; 9 bases align to TRBD1. The CDR3 length is 15 residues. The V segment lost 2 bases and the J segment 2 bases; nucleotides outside the gene matches: 4. The germline V gene has CDR1 MNHNS and CDR2 SASEGT. CDR3 loop: CASSEPGQGTYEQYF. CDR3 DNA sequence: TGTGCCAGCAGTGAACCGGGACAGGGTACCTACGAGCAGTACTTC.

With respect to this clone: A far larger clone is one base from this, pointing to a likely read error. The genes are TRBV4-3 and TRBJ2-2, with D possibly matching TRBD1 (6 bases). This CDR3 comprises 17 residues. Germline CDR1 is LGHNA and CDR2 is YSLEER. V was shortened by 0 bases and J by 8 bases, with 19 bases between the two germline ends. CDR3 loop: CASSQDSWAGAAGELFF. The DNA of the CDR3 is TGCGCCAGCAGCCAAGATTCATGGGCAGGGGCCGCAGGGGAGCTGTTTTTT.

Many counts were recorded for this clone. This rearrangement joins TRBV28 to TRBJ2-5, with TRBD1 matching over 9 bases. CDR1 MDHEN and CDR2 SYDVKM come from the germline V gene. The CDR3 contains 16 residues. The J segment lost 1 base and the V segment lost 5 bases, leaving 8 bases of the junction unmatched. As DNA, the CDR3 is TGTGCCAGCAGTGCCGGGACAGGGTACTCCCAAGAGACCCAGTACTTC. Translating gives CASSAGTGYSQETQYF.

In its sample, this clone was seen a few times. V is TRBV5-6 and J is TRBJ2-5; the D gene is possibly TRBD2 (6 bases). Trimming shortened V by 6 bases and J by 5 bases, and 17 bases separated the two germline ends. There are 14 residues in the CDR3. Germline CDR1 is SGHDT and CDR2 is YYEEEE. The CDR3 coding sequence is TGTGCCAGCACCCCCCCCGGGAGTGGCGAGACCCAGTACTTC. Translating it yields CASTPPGSGETQYF.

CDR3 DNA sequence: TGTGCCAGCAGCTTCGGGATTTCTGGAAACACCATATATTTT. Its translation is CASSFGISGNTIYF. This chain links TRBV7-2 with TRBJ1-3, with D unclear. The CDR3 has 14 amino acids. Trimming removed 3 bases from V and 1 base from J, with 7 bases in between. Germline values: CDR1 SGHTA, CDR2 FQGNSA.

This clone was observed a single time. The V and J genes are TRBV5-1 and TRBJ2-1; D possibly uses TRBD1 or TRBD2 (5 bases each). Germline CDR1 reads SGHRS; CDR2 reads YFSETQ. The CDR3 is 14 residues long. With 0 bases removed from V and 12 bases from J, the gap between germline ends came to 16 bases. CDR3 in amino acids: CASSLVAGTQGQFF. CDR3 bases: TGCGCCAGCAGCTTGGTGGCAGGGACCCAAGGGCAGTTCTTC. Together with reference TRBV5-1 and TRBJ2-1, the CDR3 gives the full variable domain: KAGVTQTPRYLIKTRGQQVTLSCSPISGHRSVSWYQQTPGQGLQFLFEYFSETQRNKGNFPGRFSGRQFSNSRSEMNVSTLELGDSALYLCASSLVAGTQGQFFGPGTRLTVL.

This clone was seen a single time. The chain combines TRBV7-3 with TRBJ2-3, with 10 bases aligning to TRBD2. The germline gives CDR1 SGHTA, CDR2 FQGTGA. V lost 5 bases and J lost 1; bases outside the gene matches: 3. The CDR3 consists of 15 residues. The CDR3 coding sequence is TGTGCCAGCAGCCGCGGGACTAGCGGCACAGATACGCAGTATTTT. Its translation is CASSRGTSGTDTQYF.

The chain joins TRBV7-3 to TRBJ2-7; D may be TRBD2 (6 bases). The germline CDR1 and CDR2 sequences are SGHTA and FQGTGA. Trimming took off 4 bases at V and 1 base at J, with 8 bases between the two ends. The length of the CDR3 is 13 residues. The CDR3 is CASSSSASYEQYF. Here the CDR3 DNA reads TGTGCCAGCAGCTCTAGCGCTTCCTACGAGCAGTACTTC.

The V gene is TRBV23-1, the J gene TRBJ2-3; TRBD1 matches 8 bases. TRBV23-1 carries the ORF label, with uncertain function. The junction had 5 bases not matched to a gene; V was cut back by 4 bases and J by 2 bases. CDR3 length: 15 residues. DNA for the CDR3: TGCGCCAGCAGTCTTCAGGACAGGGTCACAGATACGCAGTATTTT. Translated: CASSLQDRVTDTQYF.

This clone has a handful of counts. This chain links TRBV5-4 with TRBJ1-2; D is unclear. V lost 0 bases, J lost 7 bases, and 7 bases lay in between. The germline V gene has CDR1 SGHNT and CDR2 YYREEE (reference sequence). The CDR3 length is 12 residues. CDR3 in amino acids: CASSLVGSGYTF. The CDR3 bases are TGTGCCAGCAGCTTGGTGGGATCTGGCTACACCTTC.

The V gene is TRBV7-9, the J gene TRBJ2-1; 13 bases match TRBD2. This CDR3 contains 18 residues. The V and J ends lost 3 bases and 0 bases, in that order; junction bases with no gene match: 5. CDR1 SEHNR and CDR2 FQNEAQ come from the germline V gene (reference sequence). The CDR3 coding sequence is TGTGCCAGCAGCTTTTTCCGGACTAGCGGGAGCTCCTACAATGAGCAGTTCTTC. It specifies CASSFFRTSGSSYNEQFF.